This is a list of T cell receptor beta chains from one sample in a study of beta chain features in type 1 diabetes. TCRdb's copy holds only in-frame clones and misses some; the assay was immunoSEQ multiplex PCR. The sample contains around 450,000 clones, 9.5% to 12% of which appear only once. Material for sequencing was naive CD4+ T cells from blood. These receptors originate from a woman under 30 in good health. Both conserved end residues are part of each CDR3. A D gene is named only where the DNA matches it firmly. Clone sizes are given selectively: once, few, many, or a class where the clone is expanded.

d_call j_call v_call clone_size cdr3_aa cdr3_nt
- TRBJ1-6 TRBV28 few CASSLRVMALHF TGTGCCAGCAGTCTCAGGGTGATGGCCCTCCACTTT
- TRBJ2-7 TRBV9 - CASSVQGVQSGYEQYF TGTGCCAGCAGCGTGCAGGGCGTCCAGTCAGGCTACGAGCAGTACTTC
TRBD1 TRBJ1-6 TRBV5-1 - CASTTGQGKVTLHF TGCGCCAGCACAACCGGACAGGGGAAGGTAACCCTCCACTTT
- TRBJ1-2 TRBV27 few CASRGSNYGYTF TGTGCCAGCAGAGGCAGTAACTATGGCTACACCTTC
TRBD1 TRBJ1-1 TRBV2 - CASGRQGTEAFF TGTGCCAGCGGACGACAGGGCACTGAAGCTTTCTTT
- TRBJ1-2 TRBV14 - CASSQRVTNYGYTF TGTGCCAGCAGCCAGAGGGTTACTAACTATGGCTACACCTTC
- TRBJ2-3 TRBV7-2 - CATRVRLSTDTQYF TGTGCCACCCGAGTAAGACTCAGCACAGATACGCAGTATTTT
- TRBJ2-3 TRBV29-1 - CSVGLEADTQYF TGCAGCGTTGGACTAGAGGCAGATACGCAGTATTTT
- TRBJ2-1 TRBV9 - CASSVATFYEQFF TGTGCCAGCAGCGTAGCTACTTTCTATGAGCAGTTCTTC
TRBD2 TRBJ2-5 TRBV2 - CASSDRLLAGARETQYF TGTGCCAGCAGTGACCGTCTCCTGGCGGGAGCCCGGGAGACCCAGTACTTC
- TRBJ1-5 TRBV4-3 - CASSEEWPRAGNQPQHF TGCGCCAGCAGCGAAGAATGGCCCAGGGCGGGCAATCAGCCCCAGCATTTT
- TRBJ2-1 TRBV9 few CASSDPPRDHEQFF TGTGCCAGCAGCGACCCCCCCAGGGACCACGAGCAGTTCTTC
- TRBJ2-6 TRBV29-1 few CSVVRSGANVLTF TGCAGCGTTGTTAGATCCGGGGCCAACGTCCTGACTTTC